Listed below are T cell receptor beta chains from one sample, sequenced in a study of PD-L1 blockade in urothelial cancer. TCRdb keeps only in-frame clones here, not all; method: immunoSEQ multiplex PCR. The profile shows 15,000 to 20,000 clones, 75% to 90% of them singletons. The specimen was PBMCs, collected around atezolizumab (anti-PD-L1) treatment. The receptor set was obtained from a man aged 50-59 years with urothelial cancer. CDR3s include the opening cysteine and the closing phenylalanine or tryptophan. Fields, in order: J gene, clone size, D gene, V gene, CDR3 protein, CDR3 DNA. The D gene is left open where the match is weak. Clone size is given for some rows only: seen once, a few or many times, or a class if the clone is expanded.

TRBJ1-2 NA NA TRBV5-1 CASSLGQTSYGYTF TGCGCCAGCAGCTTGGGACAGACCTCCTATGGCTACACCTTC
TRBJ2-1 NA TRBD2 TRBV13 CASSQGSSGRNEQFF TGTGCCAGCAGCCAAGGTTCTAGCGGGAGGAATGAGCAGTTCTTC
TRBJ1-1 NA TRBD1 TRBV7-2 CASSPGQVNTEAFF TGTGCCAGCAGCCCCGGACAGGTGAACACTGAAGCTTTCTTT
TRBJ2-2 NA TRBD2 TRBV19 CASSPRLAGGITGELFF TGTGCCAGTAGTCCTCGACTAGCGGGAGGTATCACCGGGGAGCTGTTTTTT
TRBJ2-1 few NA TRBV7-9 CASSLRVNEQFF TGTGCCAGCAGCTTACGGGTGAATGAGCAGTTCTTC
TRBJ1-1 NA NA TRBV13 CASSLLQGITEAFF TGTGCCAGCAGCTTACTACAGGGAATCACTGAAGCTTTCTTT
TRBJ2-2 NA TRBD1 TRBV5-6 CASSPPGTGAGELFF TGTGCCAGCAGCCCACCGGGGACAGGGGCCGGGGAGCTGTTTTTT
TRBJ2-1 NA NA TRBV5-6 CASSLDAGGEQFF TGTGCCAGCAGCTTGGACGCCGGGGGTGAGCAGTTCTTC
TRBJ2-5 NA TRBD2 TRBV9 CASSPHLRGQETQYF TGTGCCAGCAGCCCCCACTTGCGGGGGCAAGAGACCCAGTACTTC
TRBJ2-1 NA NA TRBV4-3 CASSQDRAQYNEQFF TGCGCCAGCAGCCAAGATCGAGCGCAATACAATGAGCAGTTCTTC
TRBJ1-4 few NA TRBV30 CAWSRDAGGEKLFF TGTGCCTGGAGTCGTGATGCCGGCGGAGAAAAACTGTTTTTT
TRBJ2-5 NA TRBD1 TRBV5-6 CASSLLRQGRGETQYF TGTGCCAGCAGCCTTTTGCGACAGGGACGAGGAGAGACCCAGTACTTC
TRBJ2-2 few NA TRBV2 CASRSGTPNTGELFF TGTGCCAGCCGTTCCGGGACACCGAACACCGGGGAGCTGTTTTTT
TRBJ2-3 NA NA TRBV7-9 CASSPKGGTDTQYF TGTGCCAGCAGCCCCAAGGGGGGCACAGATACGCAGTATTTT
TRBJ1-2 NA NA TRBV7-2 CASSFIYGYTF TGTGCCAGCAGCTTTATCTATGGCTACACCTTC
TRBJ2-3 NA NA TRBV27 CASSPRTGTQYF TGTGCCAGCAGTCCCCGCACGGGTACGCAGTATTTT
TRBJ2-2 few TRBD2 TRBV28 CASSRPPGGGLFF TGTGCCAGCAGTCGCCCCCCCGGGGGGGGGCTGTTTTTT
TRBJ2-4 NA TRBD1 TRBV9 CASRCGQVTKNIQYF TGTGCCAGCAGATGTGGACAGGTTACCAAAAACATTCAGTACTTC
TRBJ1-4 NA NA TRBV27 CASSFGGGLNEKLFF TGTGCCAGCAGTTTTGGCGGGGGGTTGAATGAAAAACTGTTTTTT
TRBJ2-5 NA NA TRBV5-7 CASSLDRAPDLQETQYF TGTGCCAGCAGCTTGGACAGGGCGCCGGACCTTCAAGAGACCCAGTACTTC
TRBJ1-5 NA TRBD1 TRBV30 CAWSPTGGPNQPQHF TGTGCCTGGAGTCCCACAGGGGGCCCTAATCAGCCCCAGCATTTT
TRBJ2-2 NA NA TRBV7-7 CASSRLMGHTGELFF TGTGCTAGCAGCCGATTAATGGGCCACACCGGGGAGCTGTTTTTT
TRBJ2-1 NA TRBD2 TRBV5-1 CASSRSGGAYNEQFF TGCGCCAGCAGTCGGAGCGGGGGCGCCTACAATGAGCAGTTCTTC
TRBJ2-7 NA TRBD1 TRBV4-3 CRAGTVIYEQYF TGCCGCGCCGGGACAGTGATCTACGAGCAGTACTTC
TRBJ2-1 NA NA TRBV5-1 CASSFSGDKQFF TGCGCCAGCAGCTTTAGCGGAGATAAGCAGTTCTTC
TRBJ2-5 NA TRBD2 TRBV6-5 CASSYSGTSGGETQYF TGTGCCAGCAGTTACTCCGGGACTAGCGGGGGGGAGACCCAGTACTTC
TRBJ2-7 NA NA TRBV5-1 CASSLELGNTYEQYF TGCGCCAGCAGCTTGGAACTAGGGAATACCTACGAGCAGTACTTC
TRBJ1-1 NA TRBD1 TRBV10-3 CAISLQGYTEAFF TGTGCCATCAGTTTACAGGGGTACACTGAAGCTTTCTTT
TRBJ2-1 NA NA TRBV7-6 CASSTPQPEASYNEQFF TGTGCCAGCAGCACTCCACAGCCGGAGGCCTCCTACAATGAGCAGTTCTTC
TRBJ2-1 NA TRBD1 TRBV5-1 CASSFGQGANEQFF TGCGCCAGCAGCTTCGGACAGGGGGCTAATGAGCAGTTCTTC
TRBJ2-7 NA TRBD1 TRBV29-1 CSVEDRGLYEQYF TGCAGCGTTGAGGACAGGGGGCTCTACGAGCAGTACTTC
TRBJ2-7 NA TRBD1 TRBV11-2 CASSFRQGATSYEQYF TGTGCCAGCAGCTTCAGACAGGGGGCGACCTCCTACGAGCAGTACTTC
TRBJ2-5 NA NA TRBV6-6 CASSYSNAPGTQYF TGTGCCAGCAGTTACTCGAATGCACCAGGGACCCAGTACTTC
TRBJ1-1 NA TRBD1 TRBV27 CATRTGVTEAFF TGTGCCACCCGGACAGGGGTGACTGAAGCTTTCTTT
TRBJ2-7 NA TRBD1 TRBV19 CASRTVQGASEQYF TGTGCCAGTAGGACTGTGCAGGGGGCATCCGAGCAGTACTTC
TRBJ2-7 NA NA TRBV11-2 CASSYNRLVYEQYF TGTGCCAGCAGCTACAACAGGTTGGTTTACGAGCAGTACTTC
TRBJ2-3 NA NA TRBV14 CASSSFGVPTSTDTQYF TGTGCCAGCAGCAGCTTCGGGGTACCGACTAGCACAGATACGCAGTATTTT
TRBJ2-5 once TRBD1 TRBV7-3 CASSPNSGRGLVETQYF TGTGCCAGCAGCCCAAACTCCGGCAGGGGGCTCGTAGAGACCCAGTACTTC
TRBJ2-3 NA TRBD2 TRBV11-2 CASSLMGGAGVADTQYF TGTGCCAGCAGCTTAATGGGCGGAGCGGGAGTGGCAGATACGCAGTATTTT
TRBJ1-2 NA NA TRBV9 CASSPPEDSYGYTF TGTGCCAGCAGCCCTCCGGAGGACAGCTATGGCTACACCTTC
TRBJ2-5 NA TRBD2 TRBV2 CASRLAGGPGETQYF TGTGCCAGCAGACTAGCGGGGGGGCCAGGGGAGACCCAGTACTTC
TRBJ1-2 once TRBD1 TRBV19 CASSTPRTGLSRYGYTF TGTGCCAGTAGTACCCCTCGGACAGGGTTGTCCCGATATGGCTACACCTTC
TRBJ1-1 NA TRBD1 TRBV27 CASSIRQGSPFF TGTGCCAGCAGTATTCGACAGGGGAGCCCTTTCTTT
TRBJ2-7 NA TRBD1 TRBV6-6 CASSYGTDSHEQYF TGTGCCAGCAGTTACGGGACAGACTCTCACGAGCAGTACTTC
TRBJ1-3 NA NA TRBV15 CATSRDRGVGNTIYF TGTGCCACCAGCAGAGACAGGGGAGTCGGGAACACCATATATTTT
TRBJ2-7 NA TRBD1 TRBV6-5 CASSSKGQGAYEQYF TGTGCCAGCAGTTCTAAGGGACAGGGAGCCTACGAGCAGTACTTC
TRBJ2-1 NA NA TRBV21-1 CASSNLPGQGGLDKNEQFF TGTGCCAGCAGCAACTTACCGGGACAGGGAGGGTTGGACAAGAATGAGCAGTTCTTC
TRBJ2-7 NA TRBD1 TRBV5-5 CASSPGDRASYEQYF TGTGCCAGCAGCCCAGGGGACAGAGCCTCCTACGAGCAGTACTTC
TRBJ2-7 few TRBD1 TRBV30 CAWSPGTGRFREQYF TGTGCCTGGAGTCCCGGGACAGGCCGTTTTAGGGAGCAGTACTTC
TRBJ2-7 NA TRBD1 TRBV19 CATSQGVGYEQYF TGTGCCACCTCACAGGGGGTGGGCTACGAGCAGTACTTC
TRBJ2-5 once TRBD1 TRBV10-1 CASSESGGKETQYF TGCGCCAGCAGTGAGTCAGGGGGCAAAGAGACCCAGTACTTC
TRBJ2-3 NA TRBD2 TRBV10-1 CASSQGTSGNRGRTDTQYF TGCGCCAGCAGTCAAGGGACTAGCGGGAACAGGGGGCGCACAGATACGCAGTATTTT
TRBJ1-1 NA TRBD1 TRBV5-4 CASSTVRGTVEGTEAFF TGTGCCAGCAGCACCGTCCGGGGGACAGTGGAAGGCACTGAAGCTTTCTTT
TRBJ2-1 NA TRBD2 TRBV7-7 CASSLFLAVGEQFF TGTGCTAGCAGCTTATTTCTAGCGGTGGGTGAGCAGTTCTTC
TRBJ2-7 NA TRBD1 TRBV2 CASSAGTGPYEQYF TGTGCCAGCAGTGCAGGGACAGGACCCTACGAGCAGTACTTC
TRBJ1-5 NA NA TRBV6-5 CASTRVVSPNQPQHF TGTGCCAGCACTCGGGTTGTGAGTCCCAATCAGCCCCAGCATTTT
TRBJ2-2 NA NA TRBV30 CAWGQGGELFF TGTGCCTGGGGTCAGGGCGGGGAGCTGTTTTTT
TRBJ2-5 NA TRBD2 TRBV6-6 CASKRAGGHQETQYF TGTGCCAGCAAAAGAGCGGGAGGCCACCAAGAGACCCAGTACTTC